These T cell receptor beta chains were read from a single sample in a study of post-analysis software for immune sequencing data. TCRdb reprocessed the PCR reads with MiXCR, giving one entry per CDR3 protein. The data contain about 800,000 distinct CDR3 sequences, 25% to 30% of them singletons. The sequencing input was blood. The source is a girl aged 5 to 17 with multiple sclerosis. The CDR3 runs from the conserved cysteine through the conserved F or W. D genes are given only for firm matches. Some rows mark clone size as missing; the rest say once, few, many or name a class of expanded clone.

D	V	size	J	length	DNA	CDR3
TRBD1	TRBV6-2/TRBV6-3	few	TRBJ2-7	13	TGTGCCAGCAGGGATGGACAGGTCTACGAGCAGTACTTC	CASRDGQVYEQYF
NA	TRBV29-1	few	TRBJ2-3	14	TGCAGCGTTGACTCCCGCGGGAGCACAGATACGCAGTATTTT	CSVDSRGSTDTQYF
NA	TRBV20-1	few	TRBJ2-4	14	TGCAGTGCGGCCCAGGTCTTAGCCAAAAACATTCAGTACTTC	CSAAQVLAKNIQYF
TRBD2	TRBV4-3	NA	TRBJ2-1	15	TGCGCCAGCAGCCGGGGACTAGCGGGAGGGCTCGAGCAGTTCTTC	CASSRGLAGGLEQFF
TRBD1	TRBV20-1	NA	TRBJ1-1	16	TGCAGTGCTAGAGATTTTAGGAGGGGGCGGGACACTGAAGCTTTCTTT	CSARDFRRGRDTEAFF
NA	TRBV7-2	NA	TRBJ2-1	16	TGTGCCAGCAGCAAGGGGGGGGCAGCGCGAAGCAATGAGCAGTTCTTC	CASSKGGAARSNEQFF
NA	TRBV5-1	few	TRBJ2-1	16	TGCGCCAGCAGCTACGGACTACTGAGCTCCTACAATGAGCAGTTCTTC	CASSYGLLSSYNEQFF
NA	TRBV24-1	few	TRBJ2-1	13	TGTGCCACCAGTGCCGCCCTAACTAGCCCGCAGTTCTTC	CATSAALTSPQFF
NA	TRBV6-2/TRBV6-3	NA	TRBJ2-2	14	TGTGCCAGCAGTTATGAGTTTTTTCCCGGGGAGCTGTTTTTT	CASSYEFFPGELFF
NA	TRBV12-3/TRBV12-4	NA	TRBJ2-2	15	TGTGCCAGCAGTTTAAGGGGGGGGCCCGGCGGGGAGCTGTTTTTT	CASSLRGGPGGELFF
NA	TRBV20-1	NA	TRBJ2-3	13	TGCAGTGTCGGCGCCGCCAGCACAGATACGCAGTATTTT	CSVGAASTDTQYF
TRBD1	TRBV29-1	NA	TRBJ1-1	13	TGCAGCGGACAGGGGAGAGCCGCCACTGAAGCTTTCTTT	CSGQGRAATEAFF
NA	TRBV7-2	few	TRBJ2-6	15	TGTGCCAGCAGCCGGACGAACTCTGGGGCCAACGTCCTGACTTTC	CASSRTNSGANVLTF
NA	TRBV4-1	NA	TRBJ2-4	17	TGCGCCAGCAGCCCCCGGGCAGCTAAGTTGATGGGAAACATTCAGTACTTC	CASSPRAAKLMGNIQYF
NA	TRBV12-3/TRBV12-4	few	TRBJ1-4	14	TGTGCCAGCAGTCAAGGGGAGGCGAATGAAAAACTGTTTTTT	CASSQGEANEKLFF
NA	TRBV12-3/TRBV12-4	NA	TRBJ2-5	13	TGTGCCAGCAGCCCCGGCGCCGCGGAGACCCAGTACTTC	CASSPGAAETQYF
TRBD1	TRBV6-1	NA	TRBJ2-7	15	TGTGCCAGCAGTGCGATGGGACAGGTGACCTACGAGCAGTACTTC	CASSAMGQVTYEQYF
NA	TRBV4-3	NA	TRBJ2-5	21	TGCACCAGCAGCCAAGAGGGGGGGCGCTTTGGACTAACCTTCCAAAAAGAGACCCAGTACTTC	CTSSQEGGRFGLTFQKETQYF
NA	TRBV7-2	NA	TRBJ2-2	13	TGTGCCAGCAGCTTATGGCCGGGCGGGGAGCTGTTTTTT	CASSLWPGGELFF
NA	TRBV7-8	NA	TRBJ1-4	14	TGTGCCAGCAGCTTAATATCCGGAAATGAAAAACTGTTTTTT	CASSLISGNEKLFF
NA	TRBV2	few	TRBJ1-5	14	TGTGCCAGCAGTGGTCGGGGGGCCAGTCAGCCCCAGCATTTT	CASSGRGASQPQHF
TRBD1	TRBV7-9	NA	TRBJ2-7	12	TGTGCCAGCAGTGCCCTAGGGGGCTTGGAGTACTTC	CASSALGGLEYF
TRBD1	TRBV5-1	few	TRBJ2-1	20	TGCGCCAGCAGCTTTCCCACCTCCTCCTTAAACGACAGGGAGATCAATGAGCAGTTCTTC	CASSFPTSSLNDREINEQFF
NA	TRBV15	NA	TRBJ2-5	13	TGTGCCACCAGCAGAGGACTGCAAGAGACCCAGTACTTC	CATSRGLQETQYF
NA	TRBV5-1	many	TRBJ2-3	14	TGCGCCAGCACAGTGGCTAGCGGCACAGATACGCAGTATTTT	CASTVASGTDTQYF
NA	TRBV29-1	few	TRBJ2-2	13	TGCAGCGTTGAAGTACAGAACACCGGGGAGCTGTTTTTT	CSVEVQNTGELFF
NA	TRBV7-9	few	TRBJ1-2	13	TGTGCCAGCAGCGAGTGGGGGAACCATGGCTACACCTTC	CASSEWGNHGYTF
TRBD2	TRBV6-2/TRBV6-3	NA	TRBJ2-7	15	TGTGCCAGCCGGACTAGCGGGTTTAGCTCCTACGAGCAGTACTTC	CASRTSGFSSYEQYF
NA	TRBV20-1	few	TRBJ2-5	17	TGCAGTGCTAGAGATTCGTTGGGCGGGGGCCCCCAAGAGACCCAGTACTTC	CSARDSLGGGPQETQYF
TRBD2	TRBV7-9	few	TRBJ2-1	19	TGTGCCAGCAGCCCCTCGACTAGCGGAAGGATCAAGACAAACAATGAGCAGTTCTTC	CASSPSTSGRIKTNNEQFF
NA	TRBV27	few	TRBJ2-7	13	TGTGCCACCCAGGGTGGTCCGTCCTACGAGCAGTACTTC	CATQGGPSYEQYF
NA	TRBV12-3/TRBV12-4	many	TRBJ2-5	14	TGTGCCAGCTCACTCCCACACCTCCAAGAGACCCAGTACTTC	CASSLPHLQETQYF
TRBD2	TRBV6-5	NA	TRBJ2-1	17	TGTGCCAGCATGTTAGCGGGAGGCTTCAGCTCCTACAATGAGCAGTTCTTC	CASMLAGGFSSYNEQFF
TRBD2	TRBV5-1	NA	TRBJ2-3	15	TGCGCCAGCAGTAGAACTAGCGGGAGTAAGGGTACGCAGTATTTT	CASSRTSGSKGTQYF
NA	TRBV5-1	NA	TRBJ2-7	16	TGCGCCAGCAGCTTGAGAGGGGAAGGCGGTGCCTACGAGCAGTACTTC	CASSLRGEGGAYEQYF
TRBD1	TRBV7-2	NA	TRBJ1-5	17	TGTGCCTGCAGCTTATATCCCCCGGGACAGTACAATCAGCCCCAGCATTTT	CACSLYPPGQYNQPQHF
NA	TRBV28	few	TRBJ1-6	13	TGTGCCAGCAGACTTCGGACCATTTCACCCCTCCACTTT	CASRLRTISPLHF
NA	TRBV28	few	TRBJ1-6	15	TGTGCCAGCAGTACCCGGACGGGTCCGGGGTCACCCCTCCACTTT	CASSTRTGPGSPLHF
NA	TRBV20-1	NA	TRBJ1-5	14	TGCAGTCCCTCGGGGGGACCGAGCAATCAGCCCCAGCATTTT	CSPSGGPSNQPQHF
TRBD1	TRBV9	few	TRBJ2-7	15	TGTGCCAGCAGCCCTAGAGGGACAGTTTTATCCGAGCAGTACTTC	CASSPRGTVLSEQYF
NA	TRBV6-5	NA	TRBJ1-2	14	TGTGCCAGCAGTTACTCGGGTGCTAACTATGGCTACACCTTC	CASSYSGANYGYTF
NA	TRBV6-2/TRBV6-3	NA	TRBJ2-1	12	TGTGCCAGCAGTTTCGGGGTTCACGAGCAGTTCTTC	CASSFGVHEQFF
NA	TRBV28	few	TRBJ1-2	13	TGTGCCAGCAGTTTATATCGTGGCTATGGCTACACCTTC	CASSLYRGYGYTF
NA	TRBV12-3/TRBV12-4	few	TRBJ1-4	16	TGTGCCAGCAGTCTAAAAGTTGGGCCAACTAATGAAAAACTGTTTTTT	CASSLKVGPTNEKLFF
TRBD2	TRBV29-1	many	TRBJ2-5	16	TGCAGCATCTTGGACGCCTCAGCGGGGGTACAAGAGACCCAGTACTTC	CSILDASAGVQETQYF
TRBD1	TRBV12-3/TRBV12-4	NA	TRBJ2-1	15	TGTGCCAGCAGCTTCCGGACAGGACCCTACAATGAGCAGTTCTTC	CASSFRTGPYNEQFF
NA	TRBV25-1	NA	TRBJ2-1	18	TGTGCCAGCAGTGGGGGGGTAGCCCAGGCGAGCTCCTACGATGAGCAGTTCTTC	CASSGGVAQASSYDEQFF
TRBD2	TRBV29-1	NA	TRBJ2-3	16	TGCAGCGTTGCCATCGCACTAGCGGGAGGCACAGATACGCAGTATTTT	CSVAIALAGGTDTQYF
TRBD2	TRBV7-2	few	TRBJ2-5	15	TGTGCCAGCAGCCCGACTAGCGGGGGGGCAGAGACCCAGTACTTC	CASSPTSGGAETQYF
NA	TRBV6-6	many	TRBJ2-7	15	TGTGCCAGCAGCCGGGTGAGGGGCCTGAGGTACGAGCAGTACTTC	CASSRVRGLRYEQYF